One sample yielded the 12 T cell receptor beta chains listed below, sequenced in a study of T cell clusters in autoimmune cytopenias. TRB amplification used 250 ng of peripheral blood genomic DNA. Multiplex touch-down PCR amplified TRB using TRB-A and TRB-B pools in one tube. No DNA is given; TCRdb re-called the multiplex PCR reads and lists each CDR3 protein once. The sample has 11,000 or so distinct CDR3 sequences. The same sample was also studied in work on T cell repertoires in aging, cancer and after chemotherapy.

The specimen sequenced was peripheral blood. The receptors here all came from a human donor in good health.

By frequency, this clonotype registers medium-sized. The V and J genes are TRBV19 and TRBJ1-6; lacking DNA, the TRBD1 call made by TCRdb goes unchecked. The V gene's germline CDR1 is LNHDA and CDR2 SQIVND (reference sequence). CDR3 length equals 12 residues. The CDR3 is CASSGRGSPLHF. The complete variable domain, with remaining parts taken from reference TRBV19 and TRBJ1-6, reads DGGITQSPKYLFRKEGQNVTLSCEQNLNHDAMYWYRQDPGQGLRLIYYSQIVNDFQKGDIAEGYSVSREKKESFPLTVTSAQKNPTAFYLCASSGRGSPLHFGNGTRLTVT.

This chain joins TRBV18 and TRBJ2-7; TCRdb proposes TRBD1, but this gene call is untestable without DNA. This CDR3 comprises 14 residues. Germline CDR1 and CDR2: KGHSH and LQKENI. This chain's CDR3 is CASSPPSQVGTQYF.

This chain joins TRBV12-5 and TRBJ1-6. Germline CDR1 and CDR2: LGHNT and FRNRAP. The CDR3 loop spans 13 amino acids. CDR3 sequence: CASGLSSVGSLHF.

This chain's CDR3 is CASTRGPSTDTQYF. This chain uses TRBV6-5 with TRBJ2-3. This CDR3 is 14 amino acids long. Germline values: CDR1 MNHEY, CDR2 SVGAGI.

The chain is built from TRBV6-1 and TRBJ2-3; the D call of TRBD1 rests on TCRdb alone, since no DNA is present to check it. This CDR3 contains 19 residues. The germline gives CDR1 MNHNS, CDR2 SASEGT. The CDR3 spells CASTAWGRRGPGRVNTQYF.

This sequence joins TRBV11-3 and TRBJ2-1; TCRdb proposes TRBD1, but this gene call is untestable without DNA. Per the germline V gene, CDR1 is SGHNT and CDR2 is YENEEA. The length of the CDR3 is 16 residues. The CDR3 loop is CASSQGRDRTYNEQFF.

This clonotype is medium-sized (0.01 to 0.1%) by frequency. The chain joins TRBV5-4 to TRBJ2-2; TCRdb proposes TRBD1, but this gene call is untestable without DNA. Germline CDR1 and CDR2: SGHNT and YYREEE (reference sequence). The CDR3 is 16 residues long. CDR3 residues: CASSPSPTGMTGELFF.

Considering frequency, this clonotype is medium-sized. The chain has TRBV29-1 and TRBJ1-6; TCRdb's D call, TRBD1, is unchecked because there is no DNA. This CDR3 spans 13 amino acids. Germline CDR1 and CDR2: SQVTM and ANQGSEA. CDR3 in amino acids: CSVQGGRGSPLHF.

The chain uses TRBV19 and TRBJ2-3. CDR3 length: 11 amino acids. The germline V gene encodes CDR1 LNHDA and CDR2 SQIVND (reference sequence). The CDR3: CASTQWDTQYF.

The V gene is TRBV29-1, the J gene TRBJ1-5. Germline CDR1 is SQVTM and CDR2 is ANQGSEA. The CDR3 extends over 13 amino acids. CDR3 loop: CSVSSREGQPQHF.

The V call is TRBV12-3 or TRBV12-4, the J call TRBJ2-1; the TCRdb D gene call, TRBD1, has no DNA to confirm it. CDR3 size: 17 residues. This CDR3 reads CASSPSQRGLHYNEQFF.

The chain couples TRBV7-2 to TRBJ2-3; TCRdb's D call of TRBD2 is untestable without DNA. Germline V CDR1 and CDR2: SGHTA, FQGNSA. This CDR3 region has 17 residues. This chain's CDR3 is CASSPINSGGASDTQYF.